This entry is about one T cell receptor (beta chain). The CDR3 spans 17 residues. Germline V gene lookup returns CDR1 SGHTA and CDR2 FQGNSA. V shed 5 bases and J 8 bases; nucleotides not matched to a gene: 20. This record belongs to a study of T cell responses to AZD1222 COVID-19 vaccine. Sequenced by immunoSEQ multiplex PCR; TCRdb stores in-frame clones only, minus some. The sample consists of about 70,000 clones, roughly 85% of them appearing once. This chain joins TRBV7-2 and TRBJ1-2; 7 bases line up with TRBD1. Here the sequenced sample was peripheral blood, taken on day 0 of AZD1222 vaccination. The sequence was collected from an adult in good health. CDR3 region: CASSPASRDSIYGGYTF. The CDR3 nucleotides are TGTGCCAGCAGCCCTGCCTCCCGGGACAGCATCTATGGAGGCTACACCTTC.